Listed below are T cell receptor beta chains from one sample, sequenced in a study of post-analysis software for immune sequencing data. TCRdb redid the calling of the PCR reads with MiXCR, one entry per CDR3 protein. Of some 190,000 distinct CDR3 sequences in the sample, roughly 28% were seen once. The sequenced sample was blood. All receptors derive from a girl under 18 with multiple sclerosis. Both conserved end residues are part of each CDR3. A D gene is named only where the DNA matches it firmly. A row's size may be missing; if present it is once, few, many or a size class.

>few|TRBJ1-3|-|15|TRBV28
CASSVTGTWENTIYF
TGTGCCAGCAGTGTCACCGGGACATGGGAAAACACCATATATTTT
>-|TRBJ2-7|TRBD1|14|TRBV6-5
CASSPTGVPYEQYF
TGTGCCAGCAGCCCGACAGGGGTCCCATACGAGCAGTACTTC
>many|TRBJ2-4|-|18|TRBV11-2
CASSLEGLASAYKNIQYF
TGTGCCAGCAGCTTAGAAGGTTTGGCTAGCGCATACAAAAACATTCAGTACTTC
>many|TRBJ2-7|TRBD2|14|TRBV12-3/TRBV12-4
CASRIAGGRKEQYF
TGTGCCAGCAGGATAGCGGGAGGAAGAAAAGAGCAGTACTTC
>many|TRBJ1-2|TRBD1|14|TRBV20-1
CSARQTGRNYGYTF
TGCAGTGCTCGCCAGACAGGGAGAAACTATGGCTACACCTTC
>-|TRBJ2-7|-|13|TRBV5-1
CASSSPTLYEQYF
TGCGCCAGCAGCTCTCCGACCCTCTACGAGCAGTACTTC
>many|TRBJ2-5|TRBD2|15|TRBV20-1
CSARGRGSIRETQYF
TGCAGTGCTAGAGGGCGCGGGAGTATTCGGGAGACCCAGTACTTC
>many|TRBJ1-2|-|12|TRBV29-1
CSVEPRADGYTF
TGCAGCGTTGAACCCAGGGCGGATGGCTACACCTTC
>many|TRBJ2-6|-|17|TRBV5-1
CASSLGPVGSGANVLTF
TGCGCCAGCAGCTTAGGTCCCGTTGGATCCGGGGCCAACGTCCTGACTTTC
>many|TRBJ2-1|-|11|TRBV20-1
CSAPDHNEQFF
TGCAGTGCTCCCGACCACAATGAGCAGTTCTTC
>many|TRBJ1-1|-|16|TRBV5-1
CASSPTIFEPNTEAFF
TGCGCCAGCAGCCCGACGATTTTTGAACCGAACACTGAAGCTTTCTTT
>-|TRBJ1-4|-|15|TRBV20-1
CSARERRRTNEKLFF
TGCAGTGCCCGCGAAAGACGTAGAACTAATGAAAAACTGTTTTTT
>many|TRBJ2-3|-|16|TRBV4-1
CASSQDHIPRTDTQYF
TGCGCCAGCAGCCAAGATCATATCCCTCGCACAGATACGCAGTATTTT
>few|TRBJ2-7|TRBD1|15|TRBV3-1
CASSLLATGVNEQYF
TGTGCCAGCAGCCTACTCGCCACAGGGGTAAACGAGCAGTACTTC
>few|TRBJ2-7|TRBD2|14|TRBV10-2
CASSVSGGGYEQYF
TGCGCCAGCAGTGTTTCGGGAGGCGGGTACGAGCAGTACTTC
>few|TRBJ1-1|TRBD1|15|TRBV20-1
CSAWDRGSAGPEAFF
TGCAGTGCTTGGGACAGGGGATCGGCGGGCCCTGAAGCTTTCTTT
>many|TRBJ2-1|-|15|TRBV20-1
CSARSPGTNYNEQFF
TGCAGTGCTAGGTCCCCCGGGACAAACTACAATGAGCAGTTCTTC
>few|TRBJ2-1|-|15|TRBV20-1
CSARNYPSSYNEQFF
TGCAGTGCTAGAAACTACCCGAGCTCCTACAATGAGCAGTTCTTC
>-|TRBJ2-1|-|13|TRBV29-1
CSVRRGSYNEQFF
TGCAGCGTTAGGAGGGGGTCCTACAATGAGCAGTTCTTC
>-|TRBJ1-1|-|12|TRBV7-9
CASSSGGDPAFF
TGTGCCAGCAGCTCGGGGGGGGACCCAGCTTTCTTT
>many|TRBJ2-7|TRBD2|14|TRBV27
CASSLGTSYIEQYF
TGTGCCAGCAGTTTGGGGACTAGTTACATCGAGCAGTACTTC
>-|TRBJ1-4|-|11|TRBV20-1
CSARQAPELFF
TGCAGTGCTAGACAGGCCCCGGAACTGTTTTTT
>many|TRBJ1-2|-|13|TRBV12-3/TRBV12-4
CASRYRDYYGYTF
TGTGCCAGCAGGTACAGGGATTACTATGGCTACACCTTC
>many|TRBJ2-7|TRBD1|13|TRBV27
CASGRDRDYEQYF
TGTGCCAGCGGTCGGGACAGGGACTACGAGCAGTACTTC
>-|TRBJ2-5|TRBD1|15|TRBV28
CASSLVRGQGETQYF
TGTGCCAGCAGTTTGGTCAGGGGGCAAGGAGAGACCCAGTACTTC
>-|TRBJ2-5|TRBD1|14|TRBV5-1
CASSKGTGTETQYF
TGCGCCAGCAGCAAAGGGACAGGGACGGAGACCCAGTACTTC
>few|TRBJ2-7|TRBD1|13|TRBV5-6
CASSRDRVDEQYF
TGTGCCAGCAGCAGGGACAGGGTCGACGAGCAGTACTTC
>-|TRBJ1-5|-|13|TRBV5-1
CASSLEQNQPQHF
TGCGCCAGCAGCTTGGAACAAAATCAGCCCCAGCATTTT
>-|TRBJ2-2|-|17|TRBV5-1
CASSLARYRDTSGELFF
TGCGCCAGCAGCTTGGCCAGGTACAGGGATACGTCCGGGGAGCTGTTTTTT
>-|TRBJ2-7|-|13|TRBV18
CASSLTPGGEQYF
TGTGCCAGCTCATTAACTCCCGGTGGCGAGCAGTACTTC
>-|TRBJ2-1|-|16|TRBV7-9
CTSSSGVGGLRGEQFF
TGTACCAGCAGCTCTGGTGTTGGGGGGCTACGGGGTGAGCAGTTCTTC
>-|TRBJ2-7|TRBD2|18|TRBV6-2/TRBV6-3
CASSYALSSGAYSYEQYF
TGTGCCAGCAGTTACGCTTTATCTAGCGGAGCTTACTCCTACGAGCAGTACTTC
>-|TRBJ2-3|-|16|TRBV20-1
CSARLSGVTGTDTQYF
TGCAGTGCTAGGCTGTCAGGGGTAACGGGCACAGATACGCAGTATTTT
>-|TRBJ2-3|-|14|TRBV5-5
CAGSLGLWGDTQYF
TGTGCCGGCAGCCTAGGACTATGGGGAGATACGCAGTATTTT
>-|TRBJ2-3|TRBD1|14|TRBV5-1
CASSRDRGSDTQYF
TGCGCCAGCAGCCGGGACAGGGGGTCAGATACGCAGTATTTT
>few|TRBJ1-2|-|13|TRBV29-1
CSVGDGLNYGYTF
TGCAGCGTTGGGGACGGGCTAAACTATGGCTACACCTTC
>-|TRBJ1-4|TRBD1|16|TRBV7-9
CASSPRTGGGNEKLFF
TGTGCCAGCAGCCCACGGACAGGAGGGGGTAATGAAAAACTGTTTTTT
>few|TRBJ2-1|TRBD1|15|TRBV7-9
CASSLGTGANNEQFF
TGTGCCAGCAGCTTAGGGACAGGGGCTAACAATGAGCAGTTCTTC
>-|TRBJ2-7|TRBD2|17|TRBV5-1
CASSLEGLAGMSYEQYF
TGCGCCAGCAGCTTGGAGGGACTAGCGGGAATGTCCTACGAGCAGTACTTC
>-|TRBJ2-7|-|11|TRBV29-1
CSVDTSYEQYF
TGCAGCGTTGACACCTCCTACGAGCAGTACTTC
>many|TRBJ1-2|-|14|TRBV12-3/TRBV12-4
CASSRWTGNYGYTF
TGTGCCAGCAGCCGTTGGACGGGTAACTATGGCTACACCTTC
>-|TRBJ2-5|TRBD2|16|TRBV20-1
CSARDSASGRVNEQYF
TGCAGTGCTAGAGATTCGGCTAGCGGGAGGGTAAATGAGCAGTACTTC
>many|TRBJ2-7|TRBD1|14|TRBV5-5
CASSSGDSLYEQYF
TGTGCCAGCAGCTCCGGGGACAGCCTCTACGAGCAGTACTTC
>many|TRBJ2-1|-|13|TRBV5-1
CASSFQSPGEQFF
TGCGCCAGCAGCTTTCAGTCGCCTGGGGAGCAGTTCTTC
>many|TRBJ1-6|-|15|TRBV20-1
CSASGQLPLNSPLHF
TGCAGTGCTAGTGGACAACTCCCTTTAAATTCACCCCTCCACTTT
>-|TRBJ2-3|TRBD2|16|TRBV12-3/TRBV12-4
CASRTGLAKLTDTEYF
TGTGCCAGCAGGACCGGACTAGCCAAGTTGACAGATACGGAGTATTTT
>many|TRBJ2-5|TRBD1|13|TRBV20-1
CSAKGQGQETQYF
TGCAGTGCTAAAGGACAGGGACAGGAGACCCAGTACTTC
>-|TRBJ2-2|-|14|TRBV28
CASSEQGGTGELFF
TGTGCCAGCAGTGAACAGGGAGGCACCGGGGAGCTGTTTTTT
>few|TRBJ2-2|-|13|TRBV20-1
CSAPLFGPGELFF
TGCAGTGCTCCATTATTCGGGCCCGGGGAGCTGTTTTTT
>many|TRBJ2-3|TRBD2|15|TRBV20-1
CSAAASGIGTDTQYF
TGCAGTGCTGCGGCGAGCGGGATAGGTACAGATACGCAGTATTTT
>-|TRBJ1-2|-|10|TRBV28
CASSAKGYTF
TGTGCCAGCAGTGCCAAGGGCTACACCTTC
>-|TRBJ1-1|TRBD1|15|TRBV25-1
CASLPTGTGGPEAFF
TGTGCCAGCCTCCCCACAGGGACAGGGGGCCCTGAAGCTTTCTTT